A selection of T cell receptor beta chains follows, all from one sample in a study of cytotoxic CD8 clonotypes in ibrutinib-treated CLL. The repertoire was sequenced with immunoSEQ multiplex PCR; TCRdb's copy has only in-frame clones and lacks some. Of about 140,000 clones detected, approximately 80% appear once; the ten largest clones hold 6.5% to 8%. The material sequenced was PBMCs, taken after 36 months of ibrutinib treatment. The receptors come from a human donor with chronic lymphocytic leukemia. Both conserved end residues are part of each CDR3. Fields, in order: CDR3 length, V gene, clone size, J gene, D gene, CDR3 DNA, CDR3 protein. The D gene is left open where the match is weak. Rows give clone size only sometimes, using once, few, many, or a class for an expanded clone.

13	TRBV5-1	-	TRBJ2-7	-	TGCGCCAGCAGCGACTCCGGCTCCTACGAGCAGTACTTC	CASSDSGSYEQYF
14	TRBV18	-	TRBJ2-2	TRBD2	TGTGCCAGCTCACCTGGAGCGGGGACTGGGGAGCTGTTTTTT	CASSPGAGTGELFF
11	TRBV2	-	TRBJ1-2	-	TGTGCCGGACTCAGGGGAGGGGGCTACACCTTC	CAGLRGGGYTF
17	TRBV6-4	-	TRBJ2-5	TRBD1	TGTGCCATCAGTGGGTTTCGGACAGGGGTTTTCCAAGAGACCCAGTACTTC	CAISGFRTGVFQETQYF
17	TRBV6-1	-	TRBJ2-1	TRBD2	TGTGCCAGCAGTGATGGGGGGGAGTGGGGGTCCTACAATGAGCAGTTCTTC	CASSDGGEWGSYNEQFF
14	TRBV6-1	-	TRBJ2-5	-	TGTGCCAGCAGTGATCTCGGCGTCGGGCTGGGGCAGTACTTC	CASSDLGVGLGQYF
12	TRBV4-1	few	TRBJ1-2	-	TGCGCCAGCAGCCAAGATTCAGTTGGCTACACCTTC	CASSQDSVGYTF
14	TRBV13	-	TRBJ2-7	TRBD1	TGTGCCAGCAGCAATCGACAGGGGATGAACGAGCAGTACTTC	CASSNRQGMNEQYF
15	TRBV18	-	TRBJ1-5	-	TGTGCCAGCTCACCTACCACGGGAGGCAATCAGCCCCAGCATTTT	CASSPTTGGNQPQHF
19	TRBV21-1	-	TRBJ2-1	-	TGTGCCAGCAGCAAAATTAATGCACGGGTCCTAAGCTCCTACAATGAGCAGTTCTTC	CASSKINARVLSSYNEQFF
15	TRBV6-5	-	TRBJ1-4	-	TGTGCCAGCAGTTACTCGGGGAGGGTCTGGGAAAAACTGTTTTTT	CASSYSGRVWEKLFF
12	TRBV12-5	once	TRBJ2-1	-	TGTGCTAGTGGTTTGAGAGGGTACGGGCAGTTCTTC	CASGLRGYGQFF
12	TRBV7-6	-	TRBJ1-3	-	TGTGCCAGCAGCTTGGGAAAAAACACCATATATTTT	CASSLGKNTIYF
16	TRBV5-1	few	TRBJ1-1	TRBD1	TGCGCCAGCAGCAAGGACAGGGCCGGATGGGGCACTGAAGCTTTCTTT	CASSKDRAGWGTEAFF
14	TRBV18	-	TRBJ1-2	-	TGTGCCAGCTCACAACAAGACAGCGGCGGTTGGCACACCTTC	CASSQQDSGGWHTF
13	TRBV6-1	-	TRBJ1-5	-	TGTGCCAGCAGCCCCCGGGGAGATCAGCCCCAGCATTTT	CASSPRGDQPQHF
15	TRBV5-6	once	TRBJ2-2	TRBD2	TGTGCCAGCAGCTTTGCGGGGGGATTCACCGGGGAGCTGTTTTTT	CASSFAGGFTGELFF
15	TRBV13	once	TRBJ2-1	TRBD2	TGTGCCAGCAGCTTAGTACTAGCGGTGGAGAATGAGCAGTTCTTC	CASSLVLAVENEQFF
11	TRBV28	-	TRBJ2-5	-	TGTGCCAGCAGGGATTCAGAGACCCAGTACTTC	CASRDSETQYF
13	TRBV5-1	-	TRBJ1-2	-	TGCGCCAGCAGCTTGCGGCAGGCAGATGGCTACACCTTC	CASSLRQADGYTF
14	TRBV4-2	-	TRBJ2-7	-	TGTGCCAGCAGCCAAGAACTCAGCCCGGACGAGCAGTACTTC	CASSQELSPDEQYF
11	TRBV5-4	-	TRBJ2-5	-	TGTGCCAGCACCAACCAAGAGACCCAGTACTTC	CASTNQETQYF